This passage covers 12 T cell receptor beta chains from one sample sequenced in a study of post-analysis software for immune sequencing data. Study-level points and caveats: About 5 TRBV segments occurring more often in patients than controls included TRBV5-6, TRBV5-1 and TRBV20-1.

These receptors have no known antigen. The authors incorporated unique molecular identifiers into the TCR beta cDNA libraries. TCRdb processed the PCR reads anew with MiXCR; each CDR3 protein has one entry. The sample includes approximately 730,000 distinct CDR3 sequences, approximately 44% of them seen just once. The sequenced material came from blood. The source of these receptors is a girl aged 10 to 17 with multiple sclerosis.

The chain joins TRBV20-1 to TRBJ2-1; TRBD2 matches at 11 bases. CDR3 length: 13 amino acids. Germline loops: CDR1 DFQATT, CDR2 SNEGSKA (reference sequence). The ends lost 2 bases at V and 9 bases at J; junction bases unmatched: 3. The CDR3 spells CSARSGLAGEQFF. Here the CDR3 DNA reads TGCAGTGCTAGATCCGGACTAGCGGGTGAGCAGTTCTTC.

The chain links TRBV14 to TRBJ2-1; 7 bases are shared with TRBD1. This CDR3 is 17 amino acids long. The germline gives CDR1 SGHDN, CDR2 FVKESK. V was pared by 1 base and J by 4 bases, with 10 bases of the junction left unmatched. The CDR3 here is CASSQVAGGHQYNEQFF. The CDR3 DNA reads TGTGCCAGCAGCCAAGTGGCAGGGGGTCACCAGTACAATGAGCAGTTCTTC.

The chain carries TRBV30 and TRBJ1-2; D is undetermined. V lost 1 base to trimming and J lost 0 bases, with 9 bases between them. Per germline, CDR1 GTSNPN and CDR2 SVGIG (reference sequence). The CDR3 extends over 14 amino acids. In nucleotides, the CDR3 is TGTGCCTGGAGTGCACTTACAGCTAACTATGGCTACACCTTC. Protein: CAWSALTANYGYTF.

The chain has TRBV3-1 and TRBJ2-4, with D hard to call. Germline V gene lookup returns CDR1 LGHDT and CDR2 YNNKEL (reference sequence). Trimming removed 1 base at V and 10 bases at J, with 5 bases between. This CDR3 comprises 11 residues. In nucleotides, the CDR3 is TGTGCCAGCAGCCAAGGGGGAATTCAGTACTTC. Protein: CASSQGGIQYF.

J is TRBJ2-2 and V is TRBV3-1, with D hard to call. The length of the CDR3 is 11 residues. Trimming cost V 3 bases and J 8 bases, with 4 bases left between them. Germline V CDR1 and CDR2: LGHDT, YNNKEL (reference sequence). CDR3 nucleotides: TGTGCCAGCAGCCAGAAAGGGGAGCTGTTTTTT. As protein: CASSQKGELFF.

The chain is built from TRBV12-3 or TRBV12-4 and TRBJ2-5; 9 nucleotides match TRBD1. The CDR3 runs to 16 residues. With V trimmed by 5 bases and J by 7 bases, 14 bases remained unmatched. CDR3 DNA sequence: TGTGCCAGCAGTCCGCCGACAGGGGGTACCAAGTGGACCCAGTACTTC. Residues: CASSPPTGGTKWTQYF.

This clonotype was seen only once. The junction differs from germline at one of its ends, possibly a read error. DNA for the CDR3: TGTGCCAGCGGTTTAACCCGAGAGACCCAGTACTTC. Its translation is CASGLTRETQYF. The J gene is TRBJ2-7, the V gene TRBV12-3 or TRBV12-4; D unclear. The last part of the DNA fits TRBJ2-5 better; the J call may be wrong. This CDR3 is 12 amino acids long.

This chain joins TRBV7-8 and TRBJ2-7; TRBD2 agrees at 8 bases. V lost 5 bases, J lost 3 bases, and 12 bases stayed unmatched. The CDR3 totals 16 residues. CDR1 and CDR2 from the germline V gene are SGHVS and FQNEAQ. CDR3 protein: CASSPDSGTRFYEQYF. The DNA of the CDR3 is TGTGCCAGCAGCCCCGATAGCGGGACACGCTTCTACGAGCAGTACTTC.

This clonotype has just a few counts. V is TRBV11-2 and J is TRBJ2-1; D possibly corresponds to TRBD2 (5 bases). The germline gives CDR1 SGHAT, CDR2 FQNNGV. Trimming stripped 2 bases from V and 1 base from J, with 12 bases between. The CDR3 spans 16 residues. The DNA of the CDR3 is TGTGCCAGCAGCTTAATATCCGGGAAGTCCTACAATGAGCAGTTCTTC. Residues: CASSLISGKSYNEQFF.

The J gene is TRBJ2-5, the V gene TRBV6-6; D is undetermined. CDR3 size: 14 residues. From germline, CDR1 is MNHNY and CDR2 SVGAGI (reference sequence). V lost 0 bases, J lost 2 bases, and 7 bases lay in between. CDR3 in DNA: TGTGCCAGCAGTTACTCGGGATTACAAGAGACCCAGTACTTC. Its translation: CASSYSGLQETQYF.

This clonotype was counted a few times. The chain couples TRBV29-1 to TRBJ2-3, with D tentatively TRBD2 (6 bases). CDR1 is SQVTM and CDR2 is ANQGSEA in the germline V gene. The CDR3 contains 13 residues. V was trimmed by 4 bases and J by 3 bases, leaving 11 bases between them. This chain's CDR3 is CSVGTILTDTQYF. Here the CDR3 DNA reads TGCAGCGTTGGGACTATTCTGACAGATACGCAGTATTTT.

The rearrangement links TRBV6-4 to TRBJ1-2, with 7 nucleotides matching TRBD1. This CDR3 is built from 17 residues. Germline-derived CDR1 and CDR2 are MRHNA and SNTAGT. The V gene end was trimmed by 4 bases and the J gene end by 6 bases; junction bases not matched to a gene: 17. As DNA, the CDR3 is TGTGCCAGCAGTGTCGACGGGACAGCCGAACTTTGTGATGGCTACACCTTC. Its translation: CASSVDGTAELCDGYTF.